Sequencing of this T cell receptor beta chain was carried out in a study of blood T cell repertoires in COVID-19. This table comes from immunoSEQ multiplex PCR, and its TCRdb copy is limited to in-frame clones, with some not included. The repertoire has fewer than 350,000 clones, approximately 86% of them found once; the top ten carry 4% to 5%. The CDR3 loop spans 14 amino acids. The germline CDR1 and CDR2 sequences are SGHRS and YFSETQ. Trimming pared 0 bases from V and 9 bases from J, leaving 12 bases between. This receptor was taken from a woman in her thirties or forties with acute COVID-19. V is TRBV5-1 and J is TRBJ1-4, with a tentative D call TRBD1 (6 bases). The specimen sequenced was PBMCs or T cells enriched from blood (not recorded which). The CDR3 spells CASSLVDREQKLFF. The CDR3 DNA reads TGCGCCAGCAGCTTGGTGGACAGAGAGCAAAAACTGTTTTTT. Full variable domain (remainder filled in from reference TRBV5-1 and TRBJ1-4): KAGVTQTPRYLIKTRGQQVTLSCSPISGHRSVSWYQQTPGQGLQFLFEYFSETQRNKGNFPGRFSGRQFSNSRSEMNVSTLELGDSALYLCASSLVDREQKLFFGSGTQLSVL.